These 2 T cell receptor beta chains were all obtained from the same sample, sequenced in a study of cytomegalovirus exposure and HLA in healthy donors. PCR was performed using 60 Vbeta and 13 Jbeta primers. Sequencing was performed with immunoSEQ multiplex PCR; in TCRdb, only in-frame clones are kept and a portion is missing. The sample shows hundreds of thousands of clones, less than 85% of them seen only once. Input material: PBMCs. Receptor source: a girl aged 2-9 years in good health and CMV-seronegative.

This chain links TRBV19 with TRBJ1-2; 9 bases fit TRBD1. J gave up 4 bases and V 3 bases, and 9 bases lay outside the gene matches. The CDR3 length is 16 residues. Germline V lookup: CDR1 LNHDA, CDR2 SQIVND (reference sequence). CDR3 nucleotides: TGTGCCAGTAGTATCCCTCCGGGACAGGGTGGCTATGGCTACACCTTC. Translated: CASSIPPGQGGYGYTF.

The rearrangement joins TRBV6-1 to TRBJ2-7; a possible D gene is TRBD2 (5 bases). Germline V gives CDR1 MNHNS, CDR2 SASEGT. Trimming left V 3 bases short and J 9 bases short, with 12 bases between. This CDR3 is built from 12 residues. Here the CDR3 DNA reads TGTGCCAGCAGTGACCTAGCCCTGTGGCAGTACTTC. Translated, it gives CASSDLALWQYF.